These 26 T cell receptor beta chains were all obtained from the same sample, sequenced in a study of cytomegalovirus exposure and HLA in healthy donors. 60 Vbeta and 13 Jbeta primers were used in PCR. Only in-frame clones appear in the TCRdb table, and some are missing; sequencing was by immunoSEQ multiplex PCR. The table has 150,000 or so clones, about three quarters seen once. The sample consisted of PBMCs. These receptors originate from a woman in her forties or fifties in good health and CMV-seropositive.

The chain couples TRBV5-1 to TRBJ2-7; 9 nucleotides line up with TRBD1. The CDR3 extends over 14 amino acids. J lost 3 bases, V lost 4 bases, and 5 bases had no gene match. The germline V gene encodes CDR1 SGHRS and CDR2 YFSETQ. CDR3 bases: TGCGCCAGCAGCCAGGGACAGGGATACTACGAGCAGTACTTC. The encoded protein is CASSQGQGYYEQYF.

This clone was picked up a small number of times. The gene calls are TRBV7-9 and TRBJ2-3, with TRBD2 identical over 7 bases. The J segment lost 4 bases and the V segment lost 1 base, leaving 2 bases of the junction unmatched. This CDR3 has 14 amino acids. CDR1 and CDR2 from the germline V gene are SEHNR and FQNEAQ (reference sequence). This CDR3 is CASSLGLASDTQYF. For the CDR3, the DNA is TGTGCCAGCAGCTTAGGACTAGCCTCAGATACGCAGTATTTT.

This sequence joins TRBV6-1 and TRBJ1-5; D possibly corresponds to TRBD1 (6 bases). Germline V gene data show CDR1 as MNHNS and CDR2 as SASEGT. Deletions cut 0 bases from V and 6 bases from J, with 15 bases between. The CDR3 runs to 16 residues. The chain's CDR3 is CASSEAGQGSFQPQHF. CDR3 coding DNA: TGTGCCAGCAGTGAAGCAGGGCAGGGGAGTTTTCAGCCCCAGCATTTT.

The table lists this clone with a few counts. The chain uses TRBV7-2 and TRBJ1-6; TRBD1 matches at 7 bases. There are 15 residues in the CDR3. CDR1 and CDR2 from the germline V gene are SGHTA and FQGNSA. The trim removed 6 bases at V and 7 bases at J, leaving 9 bases unmatched. CDR3 DNA: TGTGCCAGCAGTAGTCTTGGACAGGTGAATTCACCCCTCCACTTT. It codes for CASSSLGQVNSPLHF. Combining the CDR3 with reference TRBV7-2 and TRBJ1-6 gives the whole variable domain GAGVSQSPSNKVTEKGKDVELRCDPISGHTALYWYRQSLGQGLEFLIYFQGNSAPDKSGLPSDRFSAERTGGSVSTLTIQRTQQEDSAVYLCASSSLGQVNSPLHFGNGTRLTVT.

V usage is TRBV10-3 and J usage is TRBJ1-4; no definite D call. The length of the CDR3 is 14 residues. The germline V gene encodes CDR1 ENHRY and CDR2 SYGVKD. Trimming cost V 3 bases and J 7 bases, with 12 bases left between them. CDR3 amino acids: CAISDKEASEKLFF. CDR3 bases: TGTGCCATCAGTGATAAGGAGGCTTCTGAAAAACTGTTTTTT.

The CDR3 region is CASSQTGDQPQHF. The DNA of the CDR3 is TGCGCCAGCAGCCAAACAGGGGACCAGCCCCAGCATTTT. The chain is built from TRBV4-1 and TRBJ1-5; 7 bases map to TRBD1. CDR1 MGHRA and CDR2 YSYEKL come from the germline V gene. V shed 2 bases, J shed 7 bases, and the junction held 2 bases outside the gene matches. The CDR3 runs to 13 residues.

CDR3 loop: CASSSGLAGGTDTQYF. The DNA for the CDR3 is TGTGCCAGCAGTTCAGGACTAGCGGGCGGCACAGATACGCAGTATTTT. The chain has TRBV6-6 and TRBJ2-3, with TRBD2 matching over 11 bases. CDR1 is MNHNY and CDR2 is SVGAGI in the germline V gene (reference sequence). V dropped 4 bases and J dropped 1; count of bases not matched to a gene: 4. There are 16 residues in the CDR3.

The chain couples TRBV18 to TRBJ2-1, with 11 bases identical to TRBD2. Trimming took 3 bases from V and 5 from J; bases not matched to a gene: 3. This CDR3 comprises 15 residues. From germline, CDR1 is KGHSH and CDR2 LQKENI. Written as DNA, the CDR3 is TGTGCCAGCTCACCCTTAGCGGGAGGGCACAATGAGCAGTTCTTC. Its protein is CASSPLAGGHNEQFF.

V and J are TRBV5-6 and TRBJ2-1; possibly TRBD2 for D (5 bases). The CDR3 sequence is 15 residues long. Germline values: CDR1 SGHDT, CDR2 YYEEEE. Trimming cost V 2 bases and J 5 bases, with 14 bases left between them. CDR3 nucleotides: TGTGCCAGCAGCTTTCGTCGGGATGGAAACAATGAGCAGTTCTTC. Translation gives CASSFRRDGNNEQFF.

The table lists this clone with a few counts. The J gene is TRBJ2-6, the V gene TRBV4-3; 9 nucleotides agree with TRBD1. Germline V CDR1 and CDR2: LGHNA, YSLEER. This CDR3 is built from 19 residues. V lost 0 bases and J lost 1; bases outside the gene matches: 7. Here the CDR3 DNA reads TGCGCCAGCAGCCAAGATTCCGGACAGGGGACTTCTGGGGCCAACGTCCTGACTTTC. The encoded protein is CASSQDSGQGTSGANVLTF.

This clone was counted a single time. This rearrangement joins TRBV10-1 to TRBJ2-2; unclear D gene. CDR1 is WNHNN, CDR2 SYGVQD, per germline (reference sequence). CDR3 length: 14 amino acids. V lost 6 bases, J lost 1 base, and 9 bases lay in between. DNA of the CDR3: TGCGCCAGCAGGGCCAGACAGAACACCGGGGAGCTGTTTTTT. Translation: CASRARQNTGELFF.

This clone came up a few times. CDR3: CASGPWTSGSTDTQYF. CDR3 coding DNA: TGTGCTAGTGGCCCATGGACTAGCGGATCCACAGATACGCAGTATTTT. V usage is TRBV12-5 and J usage is TRBJ2-3, with TRBD2 matching 10 bases. The germline gives CDR1 LGHNT, CDR2 FRNRAP. The CDR3 consists of 16 residues. V shed 6 bases, J shed 2 bases, and the junction held 8 bases outside the gene matches.

The count of this clone is one. CDR3 DNA sequence: TGTGCCAGCAGGCCCGGACAGATTGGTACGAAGCAGTACTTC. Its protein is CASRPGQIGTKQYF. The chain carries TRBV5-6 and TRBJ2-7, with D possibly being TRBD1 (6 bases). Trimming shortened V by 5 bases and J by 8 bases, and 20 bases separated the two germline ends. There are 14 residues in the CDR3. CDR1 SGHDT and CDR2 YYEEEE come from the germline V gene.

The rearrangement joins TRBV28 to TRBJ2-1, with unresolved D. V lost 7 bases to trimming and J lost 0 bases, with 4 bases between them. From germline, CDR1 is MDHEN and CDR2 SYDVKM. This CDR3 comprises 12 residues. The CDR3: CASTNSYNEQFF. The DNA of the CDR3 is TGTGCCAGCACCAACTCCTACAATGAGCAGTTCTTC.

The V call is TRBV7-9, the J call TRBJ2-1; D is ambiguous. Germline V gene lookup returns CDR1 SEHNR and CDR2 FQNEAQ (reference sequence). V lost 5 bases and J 7 bases, leaving 9 bases between the germline ends. The CDR3 totals 12 residues. This CDR3 reads CASSPRLNEQFF. The CDR3 bases are TGTGCCAGCAGCCCCCGACTTAATGAGCAGTTCTTC.

The gene calls are TRBV28 and TRBJ1-2; D is perhaps TRBD1 (6 bases). Germline lookup yields CDR1 MDHEN and CDR2 SYDVKM. This CDR3 has 13 amino acids. Deletions cut 6 bases from V and 7 bases from J, with 15 bases between. CDR3 residues: CASSRGGAGGYTF. Here the CDR3 DNA reads TGTGCCAGCAGCCGGGGGGGGGCAGGTGGCTACACCTTC.

In its sample, this clone was seen a few times. The chain links TRBV29-1 to TRBJ1-2; 9 nucleotides align to TRBD1. The CDR3 sequence is 15 residues long. Germline V gene data show CDR1 as SQVTM and CDR2 as ANQGSEA. V lost 5 bases and J lost 8; bases outside the gene matches: 15. This chain's CDR3 is CSVKLGTGRVRGYTF. DNA of the CDR3: TGCAGCGTTAAGCTTGGGACAGGGAGGGTGAGAGGCTACACCTTC.

The chain joins TRBV5-6 to TRBJ1-1, with 8 bases identical to TRBD1. Germline V gene data show CDR1 as SGHDT and CDR2 as YYEEEE. The CDR3 sequence is 15 residues long. V shed 5 bases and J 0 bases; nucleotides not matched to a gene: 6. The CDR3 sequence: CASRDRGSLNTEAFF. The CDR3 bases are TGTGCCAGCAGAGACAGGGGTTCGCTGAACACTGAAGCTTTCTTT.

The V call is TRBV28, the J call TRBJ2-3; TRBD2 might be the D (5 bases). CDR3 size: 12 residues. V gave up 6 bases and J gave up 9 bases, with 13 bases separating them. Germline-derived CDR1 and CDR2 are MDHEN and SYDVKM. DNA of the CDR3: TGTGCCAGCAGACGGACTCTAACGACGCAGTATTTT. Amino acids: CASRRTLTTQYF.

V is TRBV11-2 and J is TRBJ1-3; a weak D match, TRBD1 (5 bases). Trimming removed 5 bases at V and 0 bases at J, with 14 bases between. The CDR3 totals 16 residues. Germline V CDR1 and CDR2: SGHAT, FQNNGV. In nucleotides, the CDR3 is TGTGCCAGCAGCGTGGCTGCGGGGGGCTCTGGAAACACCATATATTTT. Residues: CASSVAAGGSGNTIYF.

The chain joins TRBV7-2 to TRBJ2-5; 12 bases are a match to TRBD2. Germline V lookup: CDR1 SGHTA, CDR2 FQGNSA. Unmatched junction bases numbered 3, after V lost 5 bases and J lost 5 bases. The CDR3 covers 14 residues. As DNA, the CDR3 is TGTGCCAGCAGCCCCGGACTAGCGGGGGAGACCCAGTACTTC. The encoded protein is CASSPGLAGETQYF.

This clone was picked up one time. The chain employs TRBV6-6 and TRBJ2-1; possible D gene TRBD1, 5 bases. Germline V lookup: CDR1 MNHNY, CDR2 SVGAGI (reference sequence). The CDR3 is made up of 14 amino acids. Trimming stripped 7 bases from V and 4 bases from J, with 14 bases between. In DNA, the CDR3 is TGTGCCAGCACTACCGGCAAGGGGTACAATGAGCAGTTCTTC. The encoded protein is CASTTGKGYNEQFF.

This clone occurred a few times. The CDR3 sequence: CASSSGTGDRGYTF. The CDR3 region has the DNA TGTGCCAGCAGTTCCGGGACAGGGGATCGTGGCTACACCTTC. The rearrangement joins TRBV28 to TRBJ1-2, with 10 bases lining up with TRBD1. This CDR3 has 14 amino acids. Trimming took 4 bases from V and 7 from J; bases not matched to a gene: 6. The germline gives CDR1 MDHEN, CDR2 SYDVKM.

The rearrangement joins TRBV2 to TRBJ2-1, with 8 bases fitting TRBD2. The germline CDR1 and CDR2 sequences are SNHLY and FYNNEI. This CDR3 region has 16 residues. V was clipped by 2 bases and J by 9 bases; unmatched bases: 12. CDR3 sequence reads: CASSESPGLGIVEQFF. For the CDR3, the DNA is TGTGCCAGCAGTGAATCCCCGGGACTAGGCATCGTTGAGCAGTTCTTC. Combining the CDR3 with reference TRBV2 and TRBJ2-1 gives the whole variable domain EPEVTQTPSHQVTQMGQEVILRCVPISNHLYFYWYRQILGQKVEFLVSFYNNEISEKSEIFDDQFSVERPDGSNFTLKIRSTKLEDSAMYFCASSESPGLGIVEQFFGPGTRLTVL.

The rearrangement joins TRBV25-1 to TRBJ1-3, with D possibly TRBD1 on 5 matching bases. The germline V and J ends were trimmed by 4 bases and 4 bases, with 11 bases remaining between them. This CDR3 spans 14 amino acids. Per the germline V gene, CDR1 is MGHDK and CDR2 is SYGVNS. DNA of the CDR3: TGTGCCAGCAGTGGGGGGGGTGAGGGAAACACCATATATTTT. This translates into CASSGGGEGNTIYF.

This clone has only a few counts. The sample contains more than one DNA sequence encoding this CDR3. This rearrangement joins TRBV7-9 to TRBJ2-5, with D perhaps TRBD1 (5 bases). V lost 5 bases and J 4 bases, leaving 8 bases between the germline ends. CDR3 length: 12 amino acids. Germline loops: CDR1 SEHNR, CDR2 FQNEAQ (reference sequence). The CDR3 bases are TGTGCCAGCAGCCCCCAGGGAGAGACCCAGTACTTC. Protein sequence: CASSPQGETQYF.